Sequencing of this TCR beta chain was carried out in a study of T cell responses to AZD1222 COVID-19 vaccine. The study, taken as a whole, reports: Donors, mostly white British, included more females; clonal diversity was possibly underestimated.

Sequencing used immunoSEQ multiplex PCR; TCRdb keeps in-frame clones, though not all of them. The sample includes about 110,000 clones, about 90% of them seen just once. Remarks on this clone: Its antigen is unknown.

The TCR was taken from an adult in good health. Sequenced here: peripheral blood, sampled on day 0 of AZD1222 vaccination.

This CDR3 reads CASAQGWEAFF. The CDR3 nucleotides read TGTGCCAGCGCCCAGGGGTGGGAAGCTTTCTTT. The chain uses TRBV3-1 (or the pseudogene TRBV3-2) and TRBJ1-1; D is perhaps TRBD1 (6 bases). Trimming pared 8 bases from V and 8 bases from J, leaving 12 bases between. The germline CDR1 and CDR2 sequences are LGHDT and YNNKEL (reference sequence). This CDR3 is built from 11 residues.